Listed below are T cell receptor beta chains from one sample, sequenced in a study of shared clonotypes between healthy human individuals. The method was immunoSEQ multiplex PCR; TCRdb's version includes in-frame clones alone and lacks a portion of them. Of roughly 2,300,000 clones in the sample, 92% were seen once. Specimen: naive CD4+ T cells from PBMCs. Receptors originate from a man between 18 and 29 years old in good health. Some clones in this sample may be carry-over from other donors' samples. The CDR3 runs from the conserved cysteine through the conserved F or W. D genes are given only for firm matches. Clone size appears in some rows only: once, few, many, or a class for an expanded clone.

D gene,V gene,J gene,clone size,CDR3 protein,CDR3 DNA
TRBD2,TRBV19,TRBJ2-5,-,CASSIGGLAGVVETQYF,TGTGCCAGTAGTATAGGGGGACTAGCGGGAGTAGTAGAGACCCAGTACTTC
TRBD1,TRBV6-4,TRBJ1-1,few,CASSGQGGSEAFF,TGTGCCAGCAGTGGACAGGGAGGGTCTGAAGCTTTCTTT
-,TRBV28,TRBJ1-1,few,CASATGNTEAFF,TGTGCCAGCGCGACAGGGAACACTGAAGCTTTCTTT
-,TRBV21-1,TRBJ2-5,once,CASSEHRGHTQYF,TGTGCCAGCAGCGAACACCGGGGCCACACCCAGTACTTC
-,TRBV7-8,TRBJ1-5,once,CASSLTDPGSNQPQHF,TGTGCCAGCAGCCTCACGGACCCAGGGAGCAATCAGCCCCAGCATTTT
-,TRBV30,TRBJ2-2,once,CAWSVLGSGNTGELFF,TGTGCCTGGAGTGTACTAGGAAGTGGGAACACCGGGGAGCTGTTTTTT
TRBD2,TRBV27,TRBJ2-1,-,CASGLAGGRHNEQFF,TGTGCCAGCGGATTAGCGGGAGGGCGGCACAATGAGCAGTTCTTC
TRBD1,TRBV7-9,TRBJ1-2,once,CASSLGDRGHRGYTF,TGTGCCAGCAGCTTAGGGGACAGGGGCCACCGGGGCTACACCTTC
TRBD1,TRBV29-1,TRBJ1-2,once,CSGGQGPNYGYTF,TGCAGCGGGGGACAGGGCCCGAACTATGGCTACACCTTC
-,TRBV7-2,TRBJ2-1,once,CASSRRDGNNEQFF,TGTGCCAGCAGCCGTAGGGACGGAAACAATGAGCAGTTCTTC
TRBD2,TRBV30,TRBJ2-5,-,CAWTPGLATKETQYF,TGTGCCTGGACCCCGGGACTAGCAACAAAAGAGACCCAGTACTTC
TRBD2,TRBV2,TRBJ2-5,-,CASSEVLLAGVGMETQYF,TGTGCCAGCAGTGAAGTTTTGCTAGCGGGAGTAGGCATGGAGACCCAGTACTTC
-,TRBV18,TRBJ2-5,-,CASSPRRETQYF,TGTGCCAGCTCACCACGGAGGGAGACCCAGTACTTC
TRBD2,TRBV5-1,TRBJ2-3,once,CASSTGRTSGTDTQYF,TGCGCCAGCAGCACGGGGCGGACTAGCGGCACAGATACGCAGTATTTT
-,TRBV7-2,TRBJ2-3,-,CASSWEPSTDTQYF,TGTGCCAGCAGCTGGGAGCCGAGCACAGATACGCAGTATTTT
-,TRBV19,TRBJ2-7,-,CASSIDQGYEQYF,TGTGCCAGTAGTATAGATCAGGGGTACGAGCAGTACTTC
-,TRBV4-1,TRBJ1-2,-,CASGQVPKGYGYTF,TGCGCCAGCGGTCAGGTACCCAAGGGTTATGGCTACACCTTC
-,TRBV27,TRBJ1-4,-,CASSLRGVGEKLFF,TGTGCCAGCAGTTTGCGAGGAGTCGGGGAAAAACTGTTTTTT
TRBD1,TRBV5-8,TRBJ1-3,once,CASSPKTGQGRYNTIYF,TGTGCCAGCAGCCCGAAGACGGGACAGGGCAGGTATAACACCATATATTTT
TRBD1,TRBV18,TRBJ1-5,-,CASSRTGAGQPQHF,TGTGCCAGCTCACGAACAGGGGCGGGGCAGCCCCAGCATTTT
TRBD1,TRBV6-4,TRBJ2-3,-,CASRLTGLSDTQYF,TGTGCCAGCAGACTGACAGGGCTGTCAGATACGCAGTATTTT
-,TRBV4-1,TRBJ2-7,-,CASSQEVGSSYEQYF,TGCGCCAGCAGCCAAGAGGTCGGAAGCTCCTACGAGCAGTACTTC
TRBD1,TRBV25-1,TRBJ2-7,-,CASSPGQGSYEQYF,TGTGCCAGCAGCCCCGGACAGGGGTCGTACGAGCAGTACTTC
-,TRBV7-2,TRBJ1-4,-,CASSLLGASNEKLFF,TGTGCCAGCAGCTTATTGGGGGCGTCTAATGAAAAACTGTTTTTT
-,TRBV6-6,TRBJ1-1,-,CASREARNTEAFF,TGTGCCAGCAGAGAGGCTAGGAACACTGAAGCTTTCTTT
-,TRBV4-1,TRBJ2-1,-,CASSQDRLLAFSYNEQFF,TGCGCCAGCAGCCAAGATCGGTTACTAGCATTCTCCTACAATGAGCAGTTCTTC
-,TRBV28,TRBJ1-1,-,CASSLPFFLGVMAFF,TGTGCCAGCAGTTTACCGTTTTTTTTAGGGGTGATGGCTTTCTTT
TRBD2,TRBV7-6,TRBJ2-3,-,CASSLRGLAGGPTDTQYF,TGTGCCAGCAGCTTAAGGGGACTAGCGGGAGGGCCTACAGATACGCAGTATTTT
-,TRBV7-2,TRBJ2-1,-,CASSFAYEQFF,TGTGCCAGCAGCTTCGCTTATGAGCAGTTCTTC
-,TRBV6-5,TRBJ1-1,few,CASSYSIASAEAFF,TGTGCCAGCAGTTACTCGATTGCCTCAGCTGAAGCTTTCTTT
-,TRBV30,TRBJ2-3,-,CAWSKGGRLLVGTDTQYF,TGTGCCTGGAGTAAAGGGGGGCGCTTGCTGGTGGGCACAGATACGCAGTATTTT
TRBD1,TRBV6-6,TRBJ1-5,-,CASSRGLEYSNQPQHF,TGTGCCAGCAGTAGGGGGCTCGAATATAGCAATCAGCCCCAGCATTTT
-,TRBV4-3,TRBJ2-3,-,CASSPQGSADTQYF,TGCGCCAGCAGCCCTCAAGGCAGCGCAGATACGCAGTATTTT
TRBD2,TRBV18,TRBJ2-3,-,CASSPTSGSSDTQYF,TGTGCCAGCTCCCCGACTAGCGGGAGCTCAGATACGCAGTATTTT
TRBD1,TRBV2,TRBJ1-2,-,CASSSGTGTWSNYGYTF,TGTGCCAGCAGTAGTGGGACAGGGACGTGGTCTAACTATGGCTACACCTTC
-,TRBV5-6,TRBJ1-2,-,CASSLSPNYGYTF,TGTGCCAGCAGCTTGTCCCCTAACTATGGCTACACCTTC
-,TRBV2,TRBJ2-1,-,CASSVNTDNEQFF,TGTGCCAGCAGTGTTAATACCGACAATGAGCAGTTCTTC
-,TRBV5-1,TRBJ2-2,-,CASSFGGEGNTGELFF,TGCGCCAGCAGCTTTGGAGGAGAAGGGAACACCGGGGAGCTGTTTTTT
-,TRBV29-1,TRBJ2-5,-,CSVPQSQQETQYF,TGCAGCGTGCCGCAATCCCAACAAGAGACCCAGTACTTC
-,TRBV6-5,TRBJ2-3,-,CASSYSHRPDTQYF,TGTGCCAGCAGTTACTCCCACCGCCCAGATACGCAGTATTTT
TRBD1,TRBV5-1,TRBJ2-3,once,CASSLRDRAVDTQYF,TGCGCCAGCAGCTTGAGGGACAGGGCGGTAGATACGCAGTATTTT
TRBD1,TRBV2,TRBJ2-2,-,CASRRLTGTANTGELFF,TGTGCCAGCAGGAGATTAACCGGGACAGCGAACACCGGGGAGCTGTTTTTT
-,TRBV7-9,TRBJ2-4,-,CASSSLGFAKNIQYF,TGTGCCAGCAGCTCCCTAGGGTTCGCCAAAAACATTCAGTACTTC
TRBD2,TRBV9,TRBJ2-1,-,CASSSLGLANNEQFF,TGTGCCAGCAGCTCCCTGGGACTAGCAAACAATGAGCAGTTCTTC
-,TRBV27,TRBJ2-7,-,CASSSKPEAAEQYF,TGTGCCAGCAGTTCCAAACCGGAAGCGGCCGAGCAGTACTTC
TRBD2,TRBV6-6,TRBJ2-1,-,CASSYSRGGPPNEQFF,TGTGCCAGCAGTTACTCGCGGGGAGGGCCGCCCAATGAGCAGTTCTTC
-,TRBV13,TRBJ2-6,few,CASSSIGWGLPEANVLTF,TGTGCCAGCAGCTCGATCGGGTGGGGACTGCCTGAGGCCAACGTCCTGACTTTC
TRBD1,TRBV2,TRBJ1-2,-,CASNLPDRTYGYTF,TGTGCCAGCAATTTACCGGACAGGACATATGGCTACACCTTC
-,TRBV27,TRBJ2-2,-,CASSRRGLGTGELFF,TGTGCCAGCAGTCGGAGGGGTCTTGGCACCGGGGAGCTGTTTTTT
-,TRBV7-8,TRBJ1-5,-,CASSLRTARQDQPQHF,TGTGCCAGCAGCCTTAGGACTGCCAGGCAAGATCAGCCCCAGCATTTT
-,TRBV5-6,TRBJ1-3,-,CASSLGQKSLNSGNTIYF,TGTGCCAGCAGCTTGGGACAGAAGAGTCTAAACTCTGGAAACACCATATATTTT
TRBD1,TRBV2,TRBJ2-7,-,CASSVRDSSYEQYF,TGTGCCAGCAGTGTCCGGGACAGCTCCTACGAGCAGTACTTC
-,TRBV27,TRBJ2-7,-,CASSILQGGKDHEQYF,TGTGCCAGCAGTATTCTACAGGGTGGTAAAGACCACGAGCAGTACTTC
-,TRBV28,TRBJ2-7,-,CASSFRPYSGEQYF,TGTGCCAGCAGTTTTAGGCCATACTCCGGCGAGCAGTACTTC